This TCR beta chain derives from a study of CD8 T cells in Susac syndrome. V gave up 2 bases and J gave up 7 bases, with 18 bases separating them. CDR1 is MNHEY and CDR2 is SMNVEV in the germline V gene (reference sequence). This CDR3 spans 15 amino acids. With random hexamers, roughly 0.45 to 1 ug RNA was reverse transcribed. TCRdb itself ran the immunoSEQ multiplex PCR reads through MiXCR, one entry per CDR3 protein. The sample includes approximately 54,000 distinct CDR3 sequences, around 93% of them seen just once. The sequence came from a human donor with Susac syndrome. This chain links TRBV27 with TRBJ2-7; D could derive from TRBD1 or TRBD2 (5 bases each). Input material: CD8+ T cells from PBMCs. The chain's CDR3 is CASSLISGRAFEQYF. The DNA of the CDR3 is TGTGCCAGCAGTTTAATAAGCGGCAGGGCGTTTGAGCAGTACTTC.